The clone carrying this TCR beta chain was observed a few times. Here immunoSEQ multiplex PCR was the method, and the copy in TCRdb shows in-frame clones only, minus some. Among more than 90,000 clones, roughly 80% were seen once, and the ten largest hold roughly 6.2%. These data belong to a study of blood T cell repertoires in COVID-19. Germline V CDR1 and CDR2: MGHDK, SYGVNS. Trimming took 2 bases from V and 4 from J, leaving 6 bases between them. CDR3 length: 12 residues. The chain is built from TRBV25-1 and TRBJ2-7; D is possibly TRBD1 (6 bases). The receptor was isolated from a man in his 70s with acute or convalescent COVID-19. Sample: peripheral blood. The CDR3 is CASSEQGYEQYF. DNA of the CDR3: TGTGCCAGCAGTGAACAGGGGTACGAGCAGTACTTC.